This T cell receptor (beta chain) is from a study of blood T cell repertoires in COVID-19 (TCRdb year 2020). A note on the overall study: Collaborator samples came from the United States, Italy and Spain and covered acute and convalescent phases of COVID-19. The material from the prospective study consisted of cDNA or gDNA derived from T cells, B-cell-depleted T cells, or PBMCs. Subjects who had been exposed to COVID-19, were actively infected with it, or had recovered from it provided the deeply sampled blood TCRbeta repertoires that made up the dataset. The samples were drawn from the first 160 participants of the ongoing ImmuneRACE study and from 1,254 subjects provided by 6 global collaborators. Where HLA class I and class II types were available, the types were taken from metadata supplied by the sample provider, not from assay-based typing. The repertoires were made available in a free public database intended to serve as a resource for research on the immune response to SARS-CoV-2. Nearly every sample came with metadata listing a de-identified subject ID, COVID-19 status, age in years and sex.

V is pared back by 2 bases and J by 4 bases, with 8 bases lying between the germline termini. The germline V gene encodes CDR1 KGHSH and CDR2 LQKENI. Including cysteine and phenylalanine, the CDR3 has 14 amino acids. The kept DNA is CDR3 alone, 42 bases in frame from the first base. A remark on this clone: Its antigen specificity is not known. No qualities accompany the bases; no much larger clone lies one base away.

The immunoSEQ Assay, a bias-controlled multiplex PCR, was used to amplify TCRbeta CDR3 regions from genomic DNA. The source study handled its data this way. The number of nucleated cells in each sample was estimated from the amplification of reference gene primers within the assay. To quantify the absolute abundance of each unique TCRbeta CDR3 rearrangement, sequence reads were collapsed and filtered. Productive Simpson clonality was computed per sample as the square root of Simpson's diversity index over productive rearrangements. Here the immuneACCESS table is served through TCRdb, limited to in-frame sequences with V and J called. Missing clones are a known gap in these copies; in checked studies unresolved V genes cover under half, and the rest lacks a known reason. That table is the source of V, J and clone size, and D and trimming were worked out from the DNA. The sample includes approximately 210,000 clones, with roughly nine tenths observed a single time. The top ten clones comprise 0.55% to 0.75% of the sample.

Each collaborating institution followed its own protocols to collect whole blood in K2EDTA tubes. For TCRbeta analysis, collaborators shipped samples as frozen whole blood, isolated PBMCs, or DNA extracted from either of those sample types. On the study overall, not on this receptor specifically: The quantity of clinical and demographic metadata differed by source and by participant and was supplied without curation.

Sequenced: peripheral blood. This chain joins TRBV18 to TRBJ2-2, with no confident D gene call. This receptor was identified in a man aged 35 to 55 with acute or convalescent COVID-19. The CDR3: CASSPGQSTGELFF. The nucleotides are TGTGCCAGCTCACCAGGGCAGTCCACCGGGGAGCTGTTTTTT.